Listed here are 27 T cell receptor beta chains from one sample, sequenced in a study of blood T cell repertoires in COVID-19. Clones were sequenced by immunoSEQ multiplex PCR, and TCRdb holds only the in-frame ones, with some missing. Of about 82,000 clones in the sample, approximately 90% are singletons; the top ten hold less than 1.5%. Input material: PBMCs or T cells enriched from blood (not recorded which). These receptor sequences come from a woman in her 50s with acute COVID-19.

This chain uses TRBV5-8 with TRBJ1-2; 7 bases are a match to TRBD1. The CDR3 runs 12 residues. The germline CDR1 and CDR2 sequences are SGHTS and YDEGEE. The ends lost 4 bases at V and 8 bases at J; junction bases unmatched: 5. CDR3 nucleotides: TGTGCCAGCAGCCCGGGGACAGTCGGCTACACCTTC. Amino acids: CASSPGTVGYTF. Based on the CDR3 plus reference TRBV5-8 and TRBJ1-2, the full variable domain is EAGVTQSPTHLIKTRGQQATLRCSPISGHTSVYWYQQALGLGLQFLLWYDEGEERNRGNFPPRFSGRQFPNYSSELNVNALELEDSALYLCASSPGTVGYTFGSGTRLTVV.

The CDR3 protein is CASSQDSGRVDTQYF. The DNA of the CDR3 is TGCGCCAGCAGCCAAGATAGCGGGAGGGTGGATACGCAGTATTTT. The chain joins TRBV4-1 to TRBJ2-3; 11 bases are a match to TRBD2. The germline V gene has CDR1 MGHRA and CDR2 YSYEKL. The CDR3 totals 15 residues. The ends lost 0 bases at V and 6 bases at J; junction bases unmatched: 2.

The DNA for the CDR3 is TGTGCCAGCAGCATACAGAGCACAGATACGCAGTATTTT. Translation: CASSIQSTDTQYF. The chain carries TRBV6-5 and TRBJ2-3, with D uncertain. CDR3 length: 13 amino acids. CDR1 MNHEY and CDR2 SVGAGI come from the germline V gene. Trimming took 6 bases from V and 0 from J, leaving 7 bases between them.

This chain joins TRBV7-2 and TRBJ2-5, with D perhaps TRBD2 (6 bases). Germline loops: CDR1 SGHTA, CDR2 FQGNSA. The CDR3 contains 12 residues. V gave up 2 bases and J gave up 5 bases, with 6 bases separating them. The CDR3: CASSLRGETQYF. The CDR3 DNA reads TGTGCCAGCAGCTTACGGGGGGAGACCCAGTACTTC.

The rearrangement uses TRBV7-9 and TRBJ2-2, with TRBD2 matching over 7 bases. With 9 bases clipped from V and 0 bases from J, the junction kept 7 bases outside the gene matches. The length of the CDR3 is 15 residues. Germline V lookup: CDR1 SEHNR, CDR2 FQNEAQ (reference sequence). DNA for the CDR3: TGTGCCAGGGACATACTAGCGCCGAACACCGGGGAGCTGTTTTTT. This gives the protein CARDILAPNTGELFF.

The chain carries TRBV24-1 and TRBJ2-1, with D tentatively TRBD1 (5 bases). The germline CDR1 and CDR2 sequences are KGHDR and SFDVKD. This CDR3 comprises 15 residues. Trimming left V 3 bases short and J 9 bases short, with 17 bases between. CDR3 sequence (DNA): TGTGCCACCAGTGATCCCTGGACGAAAAGGGGTGAGCAGTTCTTC. Translated, it gives CATSDPWTKRGEQFF.

The chain carries TRBV18 and TRBJ1-2, with a weak D call TRBD1 (6 bases). The germline V gene has CDR1 KGHSH and CDR2 LQKENI. This CDR3 comprises 17 residues. Trimming stripped 1 base from V and 1 base from J, with 16 bases between. The DNA of the CDR3 is TGTGCCAGCTCACCACTGCACGGTCCGGACAGTAACTATGGCTACACCTTC. This codes for CASSPLHGPDSNYGYTF.

The chain recombines TRBV27 with TRBJ2-7; 7 nucleotides match TRBD1. The CDR3 runs 15 residues. The ends lost 2 bases at V and 1 base at J; junction bases unmatched: 5. Germline loops: CDR1 MNHEY, CDR2 SMNVEV (reference sequence). Written as DNA, the CDR3 is TGTGCCAGCAGTTTAGACAGACAGGGTTCCTACGAGCAGTACTTC. Residues: CASSLDRQGSYEQYF.

This clone was counted a single time. V is TRBV27 and J is TRBJ2-7; TRBD1 might be the D (5 bases). This CDR3 is built from 14 residues. Per germline, CDR1 MNHEY and CDR2 SMNVEV (reference sequence). Trimming cost V 6 bases and J 0 bases, with 12 bases left between them. CDR3 region: CASRHPRGSYEQYF. As DNA, the CDR3 is TGTGCCAGCAGGCACCCAAGGGGCTCCTACGAGCAGTACTTC.

The chain recombines TRBV30 with TRBJ2-2; possible D gene TRBD2, 5 bases. This CDR3 comprises 14 residues. The V gene's germline CDR1 is GTSNPN and CDR2 SVGIG (reference sequence). V lost 5 bases and J 3 bases, leaving 13 bases between the germline ends. CDR3 region: CAWEPGFDTGELFF. Here the CDR3 DNA reads TGTGCCTGGGAACCGGGGTTTGACACCGGGGAGCTGTTTTTT.

The CDR3 loop is CASSLNAGPSYEQYF. CDR3 DNA: TGTGCCAGCAGCTTAAACGCGGGCCCCTCCTACGAGCAGTACTTC. The chain carries TRBV7-2 and TRBJ2-7; D perhaps matches TRBD2 (5 bases). This CDR3 is 15 amino acids long. The germline CDR1 and CDR2 sequences are SGHTA and FQGNSA. V lost 2 bases and J lost 0, with 11 bases in between.

This chain connects TRBV24-1 to TRBJ2-3; the D is unclear. The CDR3 spans 14 residues. Germline CDR1 KGHDR, CDR2 SFDVKD. V was pared by 4 bases and J by 6 bases, with 13 bases between. The CDR3 bases are TGTGCCACCAGTGAACCAGGTATTTCGGATACGCAGTATTTT. This encodes CATSEPGISDTQYF.

This clone appeared once. The chain carries TRBV6-5 and TRBJ1-5; weak D call: TRBD1 (5 bases). CDR1 MNHEY and CDR2 SVGAGI come from the germline V gene. CDR3 size: 15 residues. V was shortened by 5 bases and J by 6 bases, with 17 bases between the two germline ends. CDR3 amino acids: CASSSRDFGGQPQHF. The CDR3 nucleotides read TGTGCCAGCAGTAGCCGGGACTTCGGCGGTCAGCCCCAGCATTTT.

The chain combines TRBV2 with TRBJ1-3; a weak D match, TRBD1 (6 bases). This CDR3 contains 15 residues. V shed 2 bases and J shed 2 bases, with 10 bases lying between them. From germline, CDR1 is SNHLY and CDR2 FYNNEI. The chain's CDR3 is CASSELGAAGNTIYF. Written as DNA, the CDR3 is TGTGCCAGCAGTGAACTGGGGGCAGCTGGAAACACCATATATTTT.

This clone was recorded once. The chain has TRBV6-2 or TRBV6-3 and TRBJ2-1, with 14 bases that match TRBD2. This CDR3 contains 15 residues. J lost 6 bases, V lost 4 bases, and 2 bases had no gene match. Looked up from germline, CDR1 is MNHEY and CDR2 is SVGEGT. The CDR3 spells CASSSGLAGANEQFF. Written as DNA, the CDR3 is TGTGCCAGCAGTTCGGGACTAGCGGGAGCCAATGAGCAGTTCTTC.

This chain connects TRBV7-2 to TRBJ2-2, with D possibly matching TRBD1 (5 bases). This CDR3 is built from 17 residues. Germline CDR1 SGHTA, CDR2 FQGNSA. Trimming took 5 bases from V and 1 from J, leaving 17 bases between them. The CDR3 bases are TGTGCCAGCAGCCCTAGACAGCTGGGTTGGAACACCGGGGAGCTGTTTTTT. Amino acid sequence: CASSPRQLGWNTGELFF. The entire variable domain, with the rest obtained from reference TRBV7-2 and TRBJ2-2, is as follows: GAGVSQSPSNKVTEKGKDVELRCDPISGHTALYWYRQSLGQGLEFLIYFQGNSAPDKSGLPSDRFSAERTGGSVSTLTIQRTQQEDSAVYLCASSPRQLGWNTGELFFGEGSRLTVL.

Comment on this clone: Other DNA sequences in the sample encode the same CDR3. The CDR3 here is CASSWGRSNTEAFF. The CDR3 DNA is TGTGCCAGCAGCTGGGGGCGCTCGAACACTGAAGCTTTCTTT. The rearrangement uses TRBV11-2 and TRBJ1-1; D might be TRBD1 (6 bases). CDR3 length: 14 residues. V lost 4 bases and J lost 1, with 10 bases in between. CDR1 is SGHAT and CDR2 is FQNNGV in the germline V gene.

The rearrangement links TRBV29-1 to TRBJ2-2; D is ambiguous. CDR3 length: 11 amino acids. Germline V gene sequence: CDR1 SQVTM, CDR2 ANQGSEA. Trimming left V 3 bases short and J 9 bases short, with 8 bases between. The CDR3 sequence is CSVERYRELFF. The DNA of the CDR3 is TGCAGCGTTGAGAGATACCGGGAGCTGTTTTTT.

This chain uses TRBV4-3 with TRBJ2-2, with no clear D. V was clipped by 0 bases and J by 5 bases, with 10 bases between them. The CDR3 contains 15 residues. Germline CDR1 is LGHNA and CDR2 is YSLEER. CDR3 DNA: TGCGCCAGCAGCCAAGATCGCCTTCAGACCGGGGAGCTGTTTTTT. This sequence encodes CASSQDRLQTGELFF.

The chain recombines TRBV19 with TRBJ2-1; D may be TRBD1 (6 bases). V was clipped by 3 bases and J by 1 base, with 7 bases between them. This CDR3 spans 14 amino acids. Germline values: CDR1 LNHDA, CDR2 SQIVND (reference sequence). CDR3 loop: CASSMGASYNEQFF. In DNA, the CDR3 is TGTGCCAGTAGTATGGGGGCTTCCTACAATGAGCAGTTCTTC.

The J gene is TRBJ2-7, the V gene TRBV6-6; TRBD1 aligns across 7 bases. With V trimmed by 7 bases and J by 7 bases, 10 bases remained unmatched. Germline CDR1 and CDR2: MNHNY and SVGAGI (reference sequence). This CDR3 contains 13 residues. In DNA form, the CDR3 reads TGTGCCAGCAAACCCGGGACAGAACGGGAGCAGTACTTC. This codes for CASKPGTEREQYF.

The V gene is TRBV7-2, the J gene TRBJ2-7; 8 nucleotides agree with TRBD1. CDR3 length: 15 amino acids. J lost 4 bases, V lost 5 bases, and 10 bases had no gene match. Germline V gene sequence: CDR1 SGHTA, CDR2 FQGNSA. The CDR3, as DNA: TGTGCCAGCAGCGGCGGACAGGGCCTGTGGTACGAGCAGTACTTC. This gives the protein CASSGGQGLWYEQYF.

The V gene is TRBV11-2, the J gene TRBJ2-7, with a tentative D call TRBD1 (6 bases). Looked up from germline, CDR1 is SGHAT and CDR2 is FQNNGV. Trimming took 3 bases from V and 2 from J, leaving 11 bases between them. This CDR3 is built from 14 residues. The CDR3 sequence is CASSFLGDTYEQYF. CDR3 nucleotide sequence: TGTGCCAGCAGCTTTTTGGGGGACACCTACGAGCAGTACTTC.

The V and J genes are TRBV7-3 and TRBJ2-1; D is possibly TRBD2 (7 bases). Germline V gene lookup returns CDR1 SGHTA and CDR2 FQGTGA. V lost 7 bases and J 7 bases, leaving 14 bases between the germline ends. The CDR3 spans 13 residues. The CDR3 spells CASTLGGGNEQFF. CDR3 bases: TGTGCCAGCACCCTGGGAGGGGGGAATGAGCAGTTCTTC.

The chain has TRBV11-1 and TRBJ2-7, with D possibly TRBD1 on 6 matching bases. From germline, CDR1 is SGHAT and CDR2 FQDESV (reference sequence). Trimming pared 3 bases from V and 2 bases from J, leaving 14 bases between. CDR3 length: 15 residues. The CDR3 DNA sequence: TGTGCCAGCAGCTTGGGCAGGGGCAGACCCTACGAGCAGTACTTC. Translation: CASSLGRGRPYEQYF.

The chain couples TRBV20-1 to TRBJ2-7; 8 bases are a match to TRBD2. From germline, CDR1 is DFQATT and CDR2 SNEGSKA (reference sequence). J gave up 3 bases and V 3 bases, and 7 bases lay outside the gene matches. The CDR3 is 14 residues long. CDR3 nucleotides: TGCAGTGCTAGTATAGCGGGATCTGACTACGAGCAGTACTTC. This gives the protein CSASIAGSDYEQYF.

The chain recombines TRBV12-2 with TRBJ2-1; the table assigns TRBD2, which was not confirmed against the DNA. TRBV12-2 is reported as a pseudogene. The CDR3 spans 16 residues. CDR3 in amino acids: CASRYRLAGGWSEQFF. DNA of the CDR3: TGTGCAAGTCGCTACCGGCTAGCGGGAGGGTGGAGTGAGCAGTTCTTC.